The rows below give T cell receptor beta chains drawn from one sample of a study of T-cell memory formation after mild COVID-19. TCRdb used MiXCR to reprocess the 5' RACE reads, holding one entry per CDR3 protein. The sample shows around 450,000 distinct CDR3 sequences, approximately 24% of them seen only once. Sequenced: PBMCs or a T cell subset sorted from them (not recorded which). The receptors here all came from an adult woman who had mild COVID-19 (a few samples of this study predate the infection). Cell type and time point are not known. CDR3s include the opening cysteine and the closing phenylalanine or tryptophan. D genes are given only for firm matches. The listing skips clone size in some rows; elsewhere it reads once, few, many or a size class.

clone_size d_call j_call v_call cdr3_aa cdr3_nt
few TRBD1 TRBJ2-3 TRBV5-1 CASSGDGQGVDTQYF TGCGCCAGCAGCGGGGATGGACAGGGTGTGGATACGCAGTATTTT
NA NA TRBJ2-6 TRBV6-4 CASSESGANVLTF TGTGCCAGCAGTGAATCAGGGGCCAACGTCCTGACTTTC
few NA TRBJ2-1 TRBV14 CASGSSVNEQFF TGTGCCAGCGGATCTAGCGTAAATGAGCAGTTCTTC
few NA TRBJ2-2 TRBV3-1 CASRPYRLNTGELFF TGTGCCAGCAGACCATACAGGCTCAACACCGGGGAGCTGTTTTTT
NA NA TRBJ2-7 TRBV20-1 CSARGARSFAYEQYF TGCAGTGCTAGAGGGGCGCGATCCTTCGCCTACGAGCAGTACTTC
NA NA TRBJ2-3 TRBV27 CASSYGIGSDTQYF TGTGCCAGCAGTTATGGGATTGGGTCAGATACGCAGTATTTT
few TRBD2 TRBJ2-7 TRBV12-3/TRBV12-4 CASSFRTSGSAEQYF TGTGCCAGCAGTTTTAGGACTAGCGGGAGTGCTGAGCAGTACTTC
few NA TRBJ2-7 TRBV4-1 CASSQDGEQYF TGCGCCAGCAGCCAAGATGGCGAGCAGTACTTC
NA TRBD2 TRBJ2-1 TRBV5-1 CASSLAASGKNEQFF TGCGCCAGCAGCTTGGCCGCTAGCGGGAAAAATGAGCAGTTCTTC
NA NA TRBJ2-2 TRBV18 CASSKVDRNTGELFF TGTGCCAGCTCAAAAGTCGACAGGAACACCGGGGAGCTGTTTTTT
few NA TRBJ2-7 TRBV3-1 CASSQVSRGDYEQYF TGTGCCAGCAGCCAAGTATCGAGAGGGGACTACGAGCAGTACTTC
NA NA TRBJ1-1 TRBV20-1 CSARDLNTEAFF TGCAGTGCTAGAGACCTGAACACTGAAGCTTTCTTT
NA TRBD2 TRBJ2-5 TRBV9 CASSLHGTSDETQYF TGTGCCAGCAGTCTCCACGGGACTAGCGATGAGACCCAGTACTTC
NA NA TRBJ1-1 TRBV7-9 CASSLNSLDTEAFF TGTGCCAGCAGCTTAAACAGCTTGGACACTGAAGCTTTCTTT
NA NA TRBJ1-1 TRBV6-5 CASSYGGRGTEAFF TGTGCCAGCAGTTATGGGGGGCGCGGCACTGAAGCTTTCTTT
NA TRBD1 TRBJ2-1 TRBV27 CASSLSGTGYNEQFF TGTGCCAGCAGTTTATCTGGGACAGGTTACAATGAGCAGTTCTTC
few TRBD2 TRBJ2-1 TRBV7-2 CASSFKSGRGYNEQFF TGTGCCAGCAGCTTTAAGAGCGGGCGGGGGTACAATGAGCAGTTCTTC
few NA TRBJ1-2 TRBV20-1 CSAARSTGIRVGYGYTF TGCAGTGCTGCGCGGTCTACAGGGATAAGAGTGGGGTATGGCTACACCTTC
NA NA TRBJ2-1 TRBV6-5 CASSYPSGVGYNEQFF TGTGCCAGCAGTTACCCGAGTGGGGTGGGCTACAATGAGCAGTTCTTC
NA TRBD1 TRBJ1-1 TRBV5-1 CASDSTGGSVNTEAFF TGCGCCAGCGACTCGACAGGGGGGTCTGTGAACACTGAAGCTTTCTTT
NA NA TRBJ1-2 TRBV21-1 CASSKEETLRRGYTF TGTGCCAGCAGCAAAGAAGAGACCCTCCGCCGGGGCTACACCTTC
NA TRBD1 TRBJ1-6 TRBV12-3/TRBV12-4 CASSLSDRHSPLHF TGTGCCAGCAGTCTCTCGGACAGGCATTCACCCCTCCACTTT
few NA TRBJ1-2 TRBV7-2 CASRPLTGLYGYTF TGTGCCAGCAGGCCCCTTACAGGGCTATATGGCTACACCTTC
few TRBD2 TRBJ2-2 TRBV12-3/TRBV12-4 CASSSILSGRANTGELFF TGTGCCAGCAGTTCCATTCTTAGCGGGAGGGCGAACACCGGGGAGCTGTTTTTT
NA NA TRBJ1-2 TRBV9 CASSVEGRENSGYTF TGTGCCAGCAGCGTAGAGGGCAGGGAAAATTCTGGCTACACCTTC
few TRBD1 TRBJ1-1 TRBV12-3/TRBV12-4 CASSIQGVRTEAFF TGTGCCAGCAGTATACAGGGGGTAAGAACTGAAGCTTTCTTT
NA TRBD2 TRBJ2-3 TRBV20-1 CSARDFMSGASTDTQYF TGCAGTGCTAGAGATTTTATGAGCGGGGCTAGCACAGATACGCAGTATTTT
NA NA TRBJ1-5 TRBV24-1 CATSVGLQPQHF TGTGCCACCAGTGTGGGGTTACAGCCCCAGCATTTT
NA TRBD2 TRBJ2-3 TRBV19 CASSPGLAPHF TGTGCCAGTAGTCCGGGACTAGCTCCTCATTTT
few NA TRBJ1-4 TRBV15 CATSRQNEKLFF TGTGCCACCAGCAGACAGAATGAAAAACTGTTTTTT
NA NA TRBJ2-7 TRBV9 CASSVTQGTTYEQYF TGTGCCAGCAGCGTAACCCAGGGGACCACCTACGAGCAGTACTTC
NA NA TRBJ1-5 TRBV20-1 CSARGRGVLSNQPQHF TGCAGTGCTAGAGGGCGCGGGGTGTTGAGCAATCAGCCCCAGCATTTT
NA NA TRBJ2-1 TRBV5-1 CASSTAGEPYNEQFF TGCGCCAGCAGCACCGCCGGTGAACCCTACAATGAGCAGTTCTTC
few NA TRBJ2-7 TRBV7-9 CASSGDGLEQYF TGTGCCAGCAGCGGGGACGGTCTCGAGCAGTACTTC
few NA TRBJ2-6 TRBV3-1 CASSHPGAGANVLTF TGTGCCAGCAGCCACCCAGGGGCTGGGGCCAACGTCCTGACTTTC
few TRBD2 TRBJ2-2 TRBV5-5 CASSLGLAGGPGNTGELFF TGTGCCAGCAGCTTGGGACTAGCGGGAGGGCCGGGGAACACCGGGGAGCTGTTTTTT
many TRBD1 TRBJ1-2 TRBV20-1 CSASPTTGGSGYTF TGCAGTGCTAGCCCAACCACAGGGGGCAGTGGCTACACCTTC
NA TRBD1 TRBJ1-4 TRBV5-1 CASSLRPITGDVGEKLFF TGCGCCAGCAGCCTAAGACCTATAACAGGGGACGTTGGCGAAAAACTGTTTTTT
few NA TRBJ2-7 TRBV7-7 CASSQTWPSYEQYF TGTGCTAGCAGCCAGACGTGGCCCAGCTACGAGCAGTACTTC
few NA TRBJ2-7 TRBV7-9 CASSSVGPGNEQYF TGTGCCAGCAGCTCAGTGGGACCTGGGAACGAGCAGTACTTC
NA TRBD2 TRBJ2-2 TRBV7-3 CASSLTRLAGGELFF TGTGCCAGCAGCTTAACGCGGCTAGCGGGCGGGGAGCTGTTTTTT
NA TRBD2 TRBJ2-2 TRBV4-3 CASSQEGGLAGYTGELFF TGCGCCAGCAGCCAAGAGGGGGGACTAGCGGGATACACCGGGGAGCTGTTTTTT
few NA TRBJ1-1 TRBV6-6 CASSALGTEAFF TGTGCCAGCAGTGCCCTGGGCACTGAAGCTTTCTTT
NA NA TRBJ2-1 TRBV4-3 CASSQDVGGRTAPLVVF TGCGCCAGCAGCCAAGATGTGGGGGGAAGGACGGCCCCCTTGGTGGTCTTC
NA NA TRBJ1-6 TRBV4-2 CASSQDPGQWHSPLHF TGTGCCAGCAGCCAAGATCCCGGACAGTGGCATTCACCCCTCCACTTT
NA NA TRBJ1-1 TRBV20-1 CSAKGGVTEAFF TGCAGTGCCAAGGGGGGGGTCACTGAAGCTTTCTTT
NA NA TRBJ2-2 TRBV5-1 CASSPPATGELFF TGCGCCAGCAGCCCGCCGGCCACCGGGGAGCTGTTTTTT
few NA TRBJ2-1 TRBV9 CASSVVNGGYNEQFF TGTGCCAGCAGCGTAGTTAACGGGGGTTACAATGAGCAGTTCTTC
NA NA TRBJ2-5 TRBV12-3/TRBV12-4 CASSLLSGALQETQYF TGTGCCAGCAGTTTGCTGTCGGGGGCTCTCCAAGAGACCCAGTACTTC
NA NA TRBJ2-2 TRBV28 CASSPLLPSRNTGELFF TGTGCCAGCAGTCCCCTACTACCTTCTAGGAACACCGGGGAGCTGTTTTTT
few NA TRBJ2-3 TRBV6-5 CASTGAGEKGDTQYF TGTGCCAGCACGGGGGCGGGAGAAAAGGGAGATACGCAGTATTTT
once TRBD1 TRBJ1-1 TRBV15 CATSKGTGNTEAFF TGTGCCACCAGCAAGGGGACAGGGAACACTGAAGCTTTCTTT
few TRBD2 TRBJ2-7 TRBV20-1 CSASVLSGRAYEQYF TGCAGTGCTAGCGTTCTCAGCGGGAGGGCCTACGAGCAGTACTTC
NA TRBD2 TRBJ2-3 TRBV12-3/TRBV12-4 CASSLAFSGTFTDTQYF TGTGCCAGCAGTTTAGCGTTTAGCGGGACCTTCACAGATACGCAGTATTTT
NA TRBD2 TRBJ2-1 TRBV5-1 CASRGTSGLNEQFF TGCGCCAGCCGGGGGACTAGCGGGCTGAATGAGCAGTTCTTC
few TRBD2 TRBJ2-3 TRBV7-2 CASSLEVAGGADTQYF TGTGCCAGCAGCTTAGAAGTAGCGGGAGGCGCAGATACGCAGTATTTT
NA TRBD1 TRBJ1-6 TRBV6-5 CASSYEGQPNSPLHF TGTGCCAGCAGTTACGAGGGACAGCCGAATTCACCCCTCCACTTT
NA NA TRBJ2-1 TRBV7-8 CASSSRGGGWNEQFF TGTGCCAGCAGCTCCAGGGGCGGGGGATGGAATGAGCAGTTCTTC
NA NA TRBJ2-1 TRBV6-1 CASREGLSSYNEQFF TGTGCCAGCAGGGAGGGTTTAAGCTCCTACAATGAGCAGTTCTTC
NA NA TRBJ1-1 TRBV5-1 CASSLAPPNTEAFF TGCGCCAGCAGCTTGGCCCCCCCGAACACTGAAGCTTTCTTT